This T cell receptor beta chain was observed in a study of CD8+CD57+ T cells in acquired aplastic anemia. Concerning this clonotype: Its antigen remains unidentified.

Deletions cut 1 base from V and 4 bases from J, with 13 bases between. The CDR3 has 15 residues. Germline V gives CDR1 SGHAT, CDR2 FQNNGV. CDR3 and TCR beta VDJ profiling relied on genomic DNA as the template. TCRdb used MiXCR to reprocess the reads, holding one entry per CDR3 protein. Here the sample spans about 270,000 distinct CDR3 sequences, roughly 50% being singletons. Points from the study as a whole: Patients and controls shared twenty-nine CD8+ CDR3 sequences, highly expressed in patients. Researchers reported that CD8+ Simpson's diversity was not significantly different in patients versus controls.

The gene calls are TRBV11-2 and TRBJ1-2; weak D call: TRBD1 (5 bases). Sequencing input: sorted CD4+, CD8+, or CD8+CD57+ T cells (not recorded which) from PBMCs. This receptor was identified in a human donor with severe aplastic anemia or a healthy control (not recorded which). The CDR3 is CASSLAPGQGYGYTF. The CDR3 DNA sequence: TGTGCCAGCAGCTTAGCACCCGGGCAGGGCTATGGCTACACCTTC. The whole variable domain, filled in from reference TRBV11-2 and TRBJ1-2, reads EAGVAQSPRYKIIEKRQSVAFWCNPISGHATLYWYQQILGQGPKLLIQFQNNGVVDDSQLPKDRFSAERLKGVDSTLKIQPAKLEDSAVYLCASSLAPGQGYGYTFGSGTRLTVV.